These 18 T cell receptor beta chains originate from one sample sequenced in a study of regulatory T cells in long-lasting Graves disease. The time point was: persistent/refractory GD, antithyroid drugs over 5 years with positive TRAb. TCR sequences were obtained from RNA taken from PBMCs. For TCR beta, libraries came from iRepertoire HTBI primers and Arm-PCR of CDR3 regions. TCRdb used MiXCR to reprocess the multiplex PCR reads, holding one entry per CDR3 protein. The sample holds roughly 430,000 distinct CDR3 sequences, approximately 22% seen once. The sequencing here drew on peripheral blood mononuclear cells (PBMCs), taken when the disease was refractory, from a patient treated with antithyroid drugs. Source of these receptors: a female donor with Graves disease.

As for this clonotype: A much larger clone differs from this one at a single base, so this may be a read error. The genes are TRBV25-1 and TRBJ1-1, with no clear D. The CDR3 has 13 residues. CDR1 is MGHDK, CDR2 SYGVNS, per germline. The ends were cut back, 8 bases at V and 3 bases at J, with 13 bases in the middle. CDR3 coding DNA: TGTGCCAGCGGTGTGGGTGGTGACACTGAAGCTTTCTTT. It is translated as CASGVGGDTEAFF.

This clonotype was seen only a few times. The rearrangement links TRBV29-1 to TRBJ2-2; tentatively, D is TRBD1 (6 bases). This CDR3 contains 16 residues. Germline CDR1 and CDR2: SQVTM and ANQGSEA. V shed 0 bases and J shed 0 bases, with 11 bases lying between them. Written as DNA, the CDR3 is TGCAGCGTTGAAGACCGAGGGGGTCCGAACACCGGGGAGCTGTTTTTT. The encoded protein is CSVEDRGGPNTGELFF.

This clonotype was found many times. The chain employs TRBV28 and TRBJ2-7; 14 nucleotides line up with TRBD2. CDR1 MDHEN and CDR2 SYDVKM come from the germline V gene. Germline trimming cut 5 bases from V and 6 bases from J; bases unmatched to any gene: 6. The CDR3 length is 15 residues. The CDR3 region has the DNA TGTGCCAGCAGTCCCGCGGGACTAGCGGGAGCCGAGCAGTACTTC. Its protein product is CASSPAGLAGAEQYF.

The V and J genes are TRBV5-1 and TRBJ1-2; 12 bases align to TRBD1. This CDR3 has 15 residues. Germline assignment: CDR1 SGHRS and CDR2 YFSETQ. V lost 5 bases and J lost 6; bases outside the gene matches: 8. The DNA of the CDR3 is TGCGCCAGCAGGGGACAGGGGGCACTGATCGATGGCTACACCTTC. Translated, it gives CASRGQGALIDGYTF.

This clonotype has a count of ten or more. The chain couples TRBV7-8 to TRBJ2-7; maybe TRBD2 (5 bases). The CDR3 length is 15 residues. CDR1 is SGHVS and CDR2 is FQNEAQ in the germline V gene. The V end was cut by 8 bases, the J end by 6 bases, with 23 bases between. CDR3 DNA: TGTGCCAGCTCACTAGTTGCTCCTCAGTGGGGCGAGCAGTACTTC. Translation gives CASSLVAPQWGEQYF.

This clonotype was picked up a small number of times. The rearrangement joins TRBV7-9 to TRBJ2-2, with D hard to call. The V gene's germline CDR1 is SEHNR and CDR2 FQNEAQ (reference sequence). V shed 1 base and J shed 0 bases, with 12 bases lying between them. The CDR3 extends over 17 amino acids. The chain's CDR3 is CASSLDLHGPNTGELFF. For the CDR3, the DNA is TGTGCCAGCAGCTTAGACCTCCACGGACCGAACACCGGGGAGCTGTTTTTT.

This chain links TRBV5-8 with TRBJ2-3; 14 bases match TRBD2. CDR3 length: 17 amino acids. CDR1 is SGHTS, CDR2 YDEGEE, per germline. V shed 4 bases and J 0 bases; nucleotides not matched to a gene: 4. The CDR3 nucleotides read TGTGCCAGCAGCCTGGGACTAGCGGGAGCCAGCACAGATACGCAGTATTTT. Translating it yields CASSLGLAGASTDTQYF. Using reference TRBV5-8 and TRBJ2-3 for the parts outside the CDR3, the full variable domain is EAGVTQSPTHLIKTRGQQATLRCSPISGHTSVYWYQQALGLGLQFLLWYDEGEERNRGNFPPRFSGRQFPNYSSELNVNALELEDSALYLCASSLGLAGASTDTQYFGPGTRLTVL.

The rearrangement uses TRBV28 and TRBJ2-1; D not certain. Germline CDR1 is MDHEN and CDR2 is SYDVKM. There are 14 residues in the CDR3. V lost 2 bases and J 9 bases, leaving 14 bases between the germline ends. CDR3 DNA: TGTGCCAGCAGTTTAGGGTCCAGCGCCCGTGAGCAGTTCTTC. Its translation is CASSLGSSAREQFF.

Notes on this clonotype: One base away lies a much larger clone, so this may be a sequencing read error. The genes are TRBV28 and TRBJ2-7; 11 positions match TRBD2. CDR1 is MDHEN and CDR2 is SYDVKM in the germline V gene. V trimming: 5 bases; J trimming: 7 bases; junction bases outside the gene matches: 16. This CDR3 has 17 residues. The chain's CDR3 is CASSPRTSGSTPGEQYF. The DNA of the CDR3 is TGTGCCAGCAGTCCCAGAACTAGCGGGAGCACTCCGGGTGAGCAGTACTTC.

The rearrangement joins TRBV2 to TRBJ2-2; 13 nucleotides match TRBD2. The CDR3 is 14 amino acids. The ends lost 6 bases at V and 7 bases at J; junction bases unmatched: 2. CDR1 is SNHLY, CDR2 FYNNEI, per germline. The CDR3 sequence is CASRGLAGYGELFF. DNA of the CDR3: TGTGCCAGCAGGGGACTAGCGGGATACGGGGAGCTGTTTTTT.

This clonotype has a count of ten or more. The chain employs TRBV28 and TRBJ1-2; TRBD1 is a possible D gene (6 bases). The CDR3 has 15 amino acids. V was trimmed by 7 bases and J by 8 bases, leaving 23 bases between them. Germline CDR1 MDHEN, CDR2 SYDVKM. This CDR3 reads CASTLWGAGERGYTF. CDR3 DNA: TGTGCCAGCACACTGTGGGGGGCCGGTGAGAGGGGCTACACCTTC.

This clonotype was detected a few times. The chain couples TRBV15 to TRBJ2-5; D call uncertain. TRBJ2-7 explains the end of the DNA better; the J call may be wrong. The germline V gene encodes CDR1 LNHNV and CDR2 YYDKDF (reference sequence). The CDR3 length is 18 residues. DNA for the CDR3: TGTGCCACCAGCAGAGATCGCTCCGGGCCTCGTAACTCCTACGAGCAGTACTTC. Its protein is CATSRDRSGPRNSYEQYF.

The chain carries TRBV20-1 and TRBJ1-1, with D unclear. The CDR3 extends over 14 amino acids. The V gene lost 6 bases and the J gene lost 4 bases, with 18 bases spanning the gap. CDR1 DFQATT and CDR2 SNEGSKA come from the germline V gene (reference sequence). The CDR3 region has the DNA TGCAGTGCCCTCTGGGAGGCCAGTTTCACTGAAGCTTTCTTT. It is translated as CSALWEASFTEAFF.

This clonotype has a count of ten or more. V usage is TRBV28 and J usage is TRBJ2-4; D call uncertain. V was pared by 3 bases and J by 0 bases, with 9 bases between. The germline V gene has CDR1 MDHEN and CDR2 SYDVKM. The CDR3 is made up of 15 amino acids. This CDR3 is CASSLSLLAKNIQYF. For the CDR3, the DNA is TGTGCCAGCAGTTTGAGTCTACTAGCCAAAAACATTCAGTACTTC.

This clonotype was found a few times. The chain is built from TRBV20-1 and TRBJ1-5; 10 bases map to TRBD1. The CDR3 runs 14 residues. Germline values: CDR1 DFQATT, CDR2 SNEGSKA (reference sequence). The V and J ends lost 5 bases and 3 bases, in that order; junction bases with no gene match: 4. CDR3 sequence: CSAGGQGNNQPQHF. The CDR3 DNA sequence: TGCAGTGCTGGGGGACAGGGGAACAATCAGCCCCAGCATTTT.

The chain employs TRBV29-1 and TRBJ1-2; a weak D match, TRBD1 (6 bases). Germline-derived CDR1 and CDR2 are SQVTM and ANQGSEA. This CDR3 region has 12 residues. The ends were cut back, 6 bases at V and 4 bases at J, with 12 bases in the middle. The CDR3 nucleotides read TGCAGCGTACCCAGGGGTGGCTATGGCTACACCTTC. It encodes CSVPRGGYGYTF.

This chain links TRBV3-1 with TRBJ2-3; TRBD2 might be the D (6 bases). This CDR3 comprises 15 residues. The V end was cut by 4 bases, the J end by 2 bases, with 13 bases between. Per the germline V gene, CDR1 is LGHDT and CDR2 is YNNKEL (reference sequence). CDR3 bases: TGTGCCAGCAGCCGTACCGGGGGACCCACAGATACGCAGTATTTT. Amino acid sequence: CASSRTGGPTDTQYF.

This clonotype was found many times. The chain is built from TRBV18 and TRBJ2-2; D gene unclear. V dropped 8 bases and J dropped 6 bases, with 10 bases sitting between them. The CDR3 has 12 amino acids. Germline V gives CDR1 KGHSH, CDR2 LQKENI. The CDR3 spells CASSPPSGELFF. CDR3 sequence (DNA): TGTGCCAGCAGCCCACCATCCGGGGAGCTGTTTTTT. Full variable domain (missing parts from reference TRBV18 and TRBJ2-2): NAGVMQNPRHLVRRRGQEARLRCSPMKGHSHVYWYRQLPEEGLKFMVYLQKENIIDESGMPKERFSAEFPKEGPSILRIQQVVRGDSAAYFCASSPPSGELFFGEGSRLTVL.